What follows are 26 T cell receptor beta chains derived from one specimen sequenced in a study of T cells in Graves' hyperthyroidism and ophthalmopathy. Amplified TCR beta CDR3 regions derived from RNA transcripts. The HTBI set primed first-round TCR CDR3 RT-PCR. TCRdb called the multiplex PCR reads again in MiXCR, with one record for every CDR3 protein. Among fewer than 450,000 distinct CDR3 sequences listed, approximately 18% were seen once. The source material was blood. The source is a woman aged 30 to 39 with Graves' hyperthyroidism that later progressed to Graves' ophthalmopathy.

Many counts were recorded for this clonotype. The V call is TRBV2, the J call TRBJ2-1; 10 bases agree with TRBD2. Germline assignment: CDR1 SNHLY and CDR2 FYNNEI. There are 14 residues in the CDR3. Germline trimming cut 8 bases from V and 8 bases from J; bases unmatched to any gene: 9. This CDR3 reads CASPKREGRDEQFF. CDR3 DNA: TGTGCCAGCCCCAAGCGGGAGGGAAGGGATGAGCAGTTCTTC. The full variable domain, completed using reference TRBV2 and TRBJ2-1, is EPEVTQTPSHQVTQMGQEVILRCVPISNHLYFYWYRQILGQKVEFLVSFYNNEISEKSEIFDDQFSVERPDGSNFTLKIRSTKLEDSAMYFCASPKREGRDEQFFGPGTRLTVL.

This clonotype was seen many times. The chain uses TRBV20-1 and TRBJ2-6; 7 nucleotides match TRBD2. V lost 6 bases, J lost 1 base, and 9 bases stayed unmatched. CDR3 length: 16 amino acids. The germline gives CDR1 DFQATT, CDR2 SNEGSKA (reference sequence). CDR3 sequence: CSANAGDSSGANVLTF. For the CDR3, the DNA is TGCAGTGCCAATGCGGGAGATTCGTCTGGGGCCAACGTCCTGACTTTC.

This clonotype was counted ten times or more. The CDR3 DNA reads as TGTGCCAGCGGTGACTTGGCGGAGACCCAGTACTTC. Encoded protein: CASGDLAETQYF. The gene calls are TRBV12-3 or TRBV12-4 and TRBJ2-5; unclear D gene. V gave up 8 bases and J gave up 5 bases, with 12 bases separating them. This CDR3 region has 12 residues.

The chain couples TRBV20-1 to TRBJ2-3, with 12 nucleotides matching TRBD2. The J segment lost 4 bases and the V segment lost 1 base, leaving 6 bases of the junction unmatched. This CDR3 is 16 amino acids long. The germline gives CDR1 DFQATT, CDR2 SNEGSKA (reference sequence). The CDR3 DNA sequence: TGCAGTGCTAGAGGACTAGCGGGAGCGTTAGCAGATACGCAGTATTTT. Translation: CSARGLAGALADTQYF.

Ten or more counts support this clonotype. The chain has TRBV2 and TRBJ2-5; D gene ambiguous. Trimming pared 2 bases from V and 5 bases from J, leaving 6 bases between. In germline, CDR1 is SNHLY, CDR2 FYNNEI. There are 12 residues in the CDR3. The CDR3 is CASSEPGETQYF. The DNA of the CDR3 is TGTGCCAGCAGTGAACCGGGCGAGACCCAGTACTTC.

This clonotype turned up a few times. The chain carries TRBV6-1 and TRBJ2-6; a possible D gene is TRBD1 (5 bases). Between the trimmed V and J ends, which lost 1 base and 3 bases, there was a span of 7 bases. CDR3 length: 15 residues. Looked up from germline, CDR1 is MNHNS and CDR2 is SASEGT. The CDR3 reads CASSEGQFGANVLTF. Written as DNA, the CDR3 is TGTGCCAGCAGTGAAGGACAGTTTGGGGCCAACGTCCTGACTTTC.

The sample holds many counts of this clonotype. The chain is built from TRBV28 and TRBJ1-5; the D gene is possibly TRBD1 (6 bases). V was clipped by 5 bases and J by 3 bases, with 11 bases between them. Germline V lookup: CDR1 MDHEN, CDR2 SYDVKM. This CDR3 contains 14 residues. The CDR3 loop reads CASSGQTHNQPQHF. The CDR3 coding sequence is TGTGCCAGCAGTGGACAGACCCACAATCAGCCCCAGCATTTT.

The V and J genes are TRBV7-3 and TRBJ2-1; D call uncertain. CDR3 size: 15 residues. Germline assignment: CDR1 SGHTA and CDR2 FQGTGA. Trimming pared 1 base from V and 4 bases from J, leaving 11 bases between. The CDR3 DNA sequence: TGTGCCAGCAGCTTAAGCGACGAACCGTACAATGAGCAGTTCTTC. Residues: CASSLSDEPYNEQFF.

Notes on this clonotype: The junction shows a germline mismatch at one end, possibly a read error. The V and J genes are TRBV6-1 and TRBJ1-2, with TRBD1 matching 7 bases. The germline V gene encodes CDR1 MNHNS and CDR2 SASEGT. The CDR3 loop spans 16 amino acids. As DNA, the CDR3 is TGTGCCGGCAGGGGGACAAATCCGACCGACCGATATGGCTACACCTTC. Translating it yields CAGRGTNPTDRYGYTF.

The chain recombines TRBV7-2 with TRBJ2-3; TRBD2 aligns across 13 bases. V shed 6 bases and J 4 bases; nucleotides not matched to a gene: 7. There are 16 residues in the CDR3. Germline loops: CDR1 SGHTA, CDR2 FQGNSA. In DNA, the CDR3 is TGTGCCAGCAGGACTAGCGGGGGGACAGGGTCAGATACGCAGTATTTT. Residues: CASRTSGGTGSDTQYF.

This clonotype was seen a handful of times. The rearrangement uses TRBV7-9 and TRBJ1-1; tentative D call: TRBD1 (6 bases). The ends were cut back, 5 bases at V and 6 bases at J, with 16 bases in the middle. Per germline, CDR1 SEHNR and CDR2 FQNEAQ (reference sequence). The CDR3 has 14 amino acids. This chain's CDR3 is CASSRPGGSAEAFF. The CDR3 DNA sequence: TGTGCCAGCAGCCGCCCGGGGGGCTCGGCTGAAGCTTTCTTT.

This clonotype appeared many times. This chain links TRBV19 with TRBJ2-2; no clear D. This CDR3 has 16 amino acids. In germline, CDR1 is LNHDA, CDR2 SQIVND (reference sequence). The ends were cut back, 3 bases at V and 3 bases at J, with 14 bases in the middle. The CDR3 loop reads CASSIKRMGYTGELFF. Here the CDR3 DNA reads TGTGCCAGTAGTATCAAACGGATGGGTTACACCGGGGAGCTGTTTTTT.

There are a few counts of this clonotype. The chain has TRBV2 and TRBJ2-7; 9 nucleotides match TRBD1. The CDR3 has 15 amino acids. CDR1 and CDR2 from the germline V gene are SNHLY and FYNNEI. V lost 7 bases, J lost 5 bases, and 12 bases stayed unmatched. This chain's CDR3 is CASTNPGQGRDEQYF. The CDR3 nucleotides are TGTGCCAGCACCAACCCGGGACAGGGTAGAGACGAGCAGTACTTC.

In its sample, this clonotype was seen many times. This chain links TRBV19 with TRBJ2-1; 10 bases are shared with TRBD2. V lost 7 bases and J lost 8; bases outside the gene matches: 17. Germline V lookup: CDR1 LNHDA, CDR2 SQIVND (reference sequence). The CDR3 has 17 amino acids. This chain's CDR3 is CASTIPGGSGRLDEQFF. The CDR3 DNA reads TGTGCCAGTACCATCCCTGGGGGTAGCGGGAGGTTAGATGAGCAGTTCTTC.

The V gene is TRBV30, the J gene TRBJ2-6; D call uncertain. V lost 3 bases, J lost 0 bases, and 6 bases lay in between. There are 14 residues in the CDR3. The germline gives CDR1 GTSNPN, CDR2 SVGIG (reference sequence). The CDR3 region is CAWRRFSGANVLTF. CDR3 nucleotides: TGTGCCTGGAGGCGTTTCTCTGGGGCCAACGTCCTGACTTTC.

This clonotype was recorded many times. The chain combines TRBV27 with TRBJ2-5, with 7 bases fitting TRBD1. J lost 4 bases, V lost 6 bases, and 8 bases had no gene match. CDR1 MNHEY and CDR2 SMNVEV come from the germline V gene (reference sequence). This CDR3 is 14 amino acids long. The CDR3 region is CASSLTGWGETQYF. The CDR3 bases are TGTGCCAGCAGCCTGACAGGGTGGGGAGAGACCCAGTACTTC.

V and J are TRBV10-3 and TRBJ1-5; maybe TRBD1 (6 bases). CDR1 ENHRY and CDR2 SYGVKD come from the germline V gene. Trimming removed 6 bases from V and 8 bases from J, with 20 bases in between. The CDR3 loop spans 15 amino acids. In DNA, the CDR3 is TGTGCCATCAGAGCCGGACAGTGGGGTCAGGAGCCCCAGCATTTT. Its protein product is CAIRAGQWGQEPQHF.

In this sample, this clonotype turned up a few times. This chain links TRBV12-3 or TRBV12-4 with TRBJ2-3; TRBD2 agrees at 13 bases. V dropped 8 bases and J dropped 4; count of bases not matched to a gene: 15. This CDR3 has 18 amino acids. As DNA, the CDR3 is TGTGCCAGCGGTTCCGAGCTCGGACTAGCGGGAGTAGCAGATACGCAGTATTTT. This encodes CASGSELGLAGVADTQYF.

CDR3 coding DNA: TGTGCCAGCAACCGACCCGGGACAGAGATTAATCAGCCCCAGCATTTT. Its protein is CASNRPGTEINQPQHF. The chain carries TRBV28 and TRBJ1-5; 7 bases line up with TRBD1. CDR1 is MDHEN, CDR2 SYDVKM, per germline. J gave up 4 bases and V 7 bases, and 13 bases lay outside the gene matches. The CDR3 is 16 residues long. The whole variable domain, remainder taken from reference TRBV28 and TRBJ1-5, is DVKVTQSSRYLVKRTGEKVFLECVQDMDHENMFWYRQDPGLGLRLIYFSYDVKMKEKGDIPEGYSVSREKKERFSLILESASTNQTSMYLCASNRPGTEINQPQHFGDGTRLSIL.

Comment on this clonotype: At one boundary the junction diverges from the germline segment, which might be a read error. The CDR3 DNA reads TGTGCCAGCATTTTAGTGACAGGAGGAGTTCCCTATGGCTACACCTTC. Protein: CASILVTGGVPYGYTF. The V gene is TRBV12-3 or TRBV12-4, the J gene TRBJ1-2; possibly TRBD1 for D (6 bases). The CDR3 length is 16 residues.

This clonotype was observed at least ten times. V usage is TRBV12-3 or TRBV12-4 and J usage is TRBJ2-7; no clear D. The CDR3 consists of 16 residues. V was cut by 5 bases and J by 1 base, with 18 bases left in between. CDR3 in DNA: TGTGCCAGCAGTGTGGGCCTTGACCCATCTTCCTACGAGCAGTACTTC. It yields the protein CASSVGLDPSSYEQYF.

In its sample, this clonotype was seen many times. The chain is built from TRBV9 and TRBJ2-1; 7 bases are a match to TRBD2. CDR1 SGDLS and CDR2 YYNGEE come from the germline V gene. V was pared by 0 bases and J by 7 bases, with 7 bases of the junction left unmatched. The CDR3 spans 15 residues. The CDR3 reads CASSVVLAGANEQFF. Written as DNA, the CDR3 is TGTGCCAGCAGCGTAGTCTTGGCGGGAGCTAATGAGCAGTTCTTC. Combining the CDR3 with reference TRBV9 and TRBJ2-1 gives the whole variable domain DSGVTQTPKHLITATGQRVTLRCSPRSGDLSVYWYQQSLDQGLQFLIQYYNGEERAKGNILERFSAQQFPDLHSELNLSSLELGDSALYFCASSVVLAGANEQFFGPGTRLTVL.

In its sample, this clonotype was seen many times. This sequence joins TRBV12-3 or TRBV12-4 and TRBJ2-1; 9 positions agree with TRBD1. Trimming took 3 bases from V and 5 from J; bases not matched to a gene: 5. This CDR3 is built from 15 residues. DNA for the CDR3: TGTGCCAGCAGTTTCCGGACAGGGGTACACAATGAGCAGTTCTTC. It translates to CASSFRTGVHNEQFF.

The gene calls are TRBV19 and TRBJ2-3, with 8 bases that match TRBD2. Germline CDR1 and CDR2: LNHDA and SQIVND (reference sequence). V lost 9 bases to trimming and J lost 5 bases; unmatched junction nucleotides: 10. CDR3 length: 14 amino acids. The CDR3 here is CASLPGGPEDTQYF. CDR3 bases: TGTGCCAGCCTCCCGGGGGGGCCGGAAGATACGCAGTATTTT.

CDR3 protein: CASSSSRIDEQYF. Here the CDR3 DNA reads TGTGCCAGCAGCTCGTCTAGGATTGACGAGCAGTACTTC. This chain links TRBV7-9 with TRBJ2-7; D is ambiguous. The CDR3 sequence is 13 residues long. CDR1 is SEHNR, CDR2 FQNEAQ, per germline (reference sequence). Deletions cut 4 bases from V and 5 bases from J, with 12 bases between.

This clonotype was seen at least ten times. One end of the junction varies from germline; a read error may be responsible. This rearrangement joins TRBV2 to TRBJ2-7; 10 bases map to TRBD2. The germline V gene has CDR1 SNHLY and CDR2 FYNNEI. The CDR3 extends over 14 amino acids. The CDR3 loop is CASTAGGSSYEQYF. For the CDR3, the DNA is TGTGCCAGCACAGCGGGGGGGAGCTCCTACGAGCAGTACTTT.